This TCR beta chain was captured in a study of cytomegalovirus exposure and HLA in healthy donors. General study points: Roughly uniform sequencing depth across donors was assumed, possibly incorrectly. In a later analysis, the majority of CMV-associated beta chains seemingly showed HLA restriction.

As regards this clone: Its antigen is not known. This sample includes further DNA sequences coding for the same CDR3.

Germline assignment: CDR1 GTSNPN and CDR2 SVGIG (reference sequence). V lost 3 bases and J 9 bases, leaving 12 bases between the germline ends. The length of the CDR3 is 13 residues. With 60 Vbeta and 13 Jbeta primers, the PCR was carried out. TCRdb's copy holds only in-frame clones and misses some; the assay was immunoSEQ multiplex PCR. The table records 90,000 to 150,000 clones, roughly 80% of them present only once. The sequence derives from a man aged 45-60 years in good health and CMV-seropositive. The sample taken for sequencing was PBMCs. The rearrangement joins TRBV30 to TRBJ1-6; unclear D gene. CDR3 region: CAWSGLYPSPLHF. CDR3 in DNA: TGTGCCTGGAGCGGACTCTATCCTTCACCCCTCCACTTT.